This T cell receptor (beta chain) was recovered during a study of OX40 agonist ivuxolimab in advanced cancers. At the level of the study: Three patients had partial responses: one hepatocellular carcinoma, two cutaneous melanoma.

V lost 4 bases, J lost 0 bases, and 23 bases lay in between. The germline CDR1 and CDR2 sequences are SGDLS and YYNGEE. The CDR3 runs 20 residues. TCRdb's copy holds only in-frame clones and misses some; the assay was immunoSEQ multiplex PCR. The table lists some 60,000 clones, 86% of them singletons, with approximately 14% in the top ten. The study sampled blood at baseline, cycle 4 day 1, and cycle 7 day 1. This sequence was found in an adult with an advanced solid tumor such as melanoma, head and neck, liver or kidney cancer. Sequences were derived from CD4+ or CD8+ T cells sorted from blood, sampled in a trial of the OX40 agonist ivuxolimab. The V call is TRBV9, the J call TRBJ2-6; the D is unclear. In DNA form, the CDR3 reads TGTGCCAGCAGCCCAAAAAACCGGCTATCTAGTCTCTCTGGGGCCAACGTCCTGACTTTC. This sequence encodes CASSPKNRLSSLSGANVLTF. The full variable domain, rest sourced from reference TRBV9 and TRBJ2-6, is DSGVTQTPKHLITATGQRVTLRCSPRSGDLSVYWYQQSLDQGLQFLIQYYNGEERAKGNILERFSAQQFPDLHSELNLSSLELGDSALYFCASSPKNRLSSLSGANVLTFGAGSRLTVL.